These 22 T cell receptor beta chains originate from one sample sequenced in a study of cytotoxic CD8 clonotypes in ibrutinib-treated CLL. Clones were sequenced by immunoSEQ multiplex PCR, and TCRdb holds only the in-frame ones, with some missing. The table lists some 30,000 clones, about 80% of them singletons, with 51% in the top ten. Sequences were derived from PBMCs, sampled after 36 months of ibrutinib treatment. The receptors were gathered from a human donor with chronic lymphocytic leukemia.

This chain uses TRBV6-6 with TRBJ1-1; D unresolved. Germline V CDR1 and CDR2: MNHNY, SVGAGI (reference sequence). V lost 1 base and J 10 bases, leaving 19 bases between the germline ends. CDR3 length: 15 amino acids. CDR3 in amino acids: CASSYFPRAERAAFF. CDR3 sequence (DNA): TGTGCCAGCAGTTACTTTCCAAGGGCGGAGAGAGCAGCTTTCTTT.

J is TRBJ1-2 and V is TRBV5-4, with D hard to call. Trimming took 0 bases from V and 9 from J, leaving 9 bases between them. The germline CDR1 and CDR2 sequences are SGHNT and YYREEE (reference sequence). The CDR3 contains 12 residues. CDR3 DNA sequence: TGTGCCAGCAGCTTGGGCGGGGTACGCTACACCTTC. Protein product: CASSLGGVRYTF.

This chain connects TRBV5-6 to TRBJ1-4; D is unresolved. The germline CDR1 and CDR2 sequences are SGHDT and YYEEEE. The CDR3 loop spans 11 amino acids. V lost 6 bases to trimming and J lost 7 bases, with 7 bases between them. This CDR3 reads CASTRGEKLFF. CDR3 sequence (DNA): TGTGCCAGCACCCGGGGTGAAAAACTGTTTTTT.

This clone was counted a single time. This chain uses TRBV27 with TRBJ2-7; 12 bases agree with TRBD1. The germline gives CDR1 MNHEY, CDR2 SMNVEV (reference sequence). The CDR3 consists of 12 residues. This CDR3 reads CATGTGGTEQYF. CDR3 DNA sequence: TGTGCGACCGGGACAGGGGGCACCGAGCAGTACTTC.

This chain links TRBV13 with TRBJ1-6; D not certain. The germline V and J ends were trimmed by 3 bases and 7 bases, with 13 bases remaining between them. Germline CDR1 PRHDT, CDR2 FYEKMQ (reference sequence). This CDR3 is 15 amino acids long. Here the CDR3 reads CASSFGLSGNSPLHF. The CDR3 coding sequence is TGTGCCAGCAGCTTTGGGCTGTCCGGAAATTCACCCCTCCACTTT.

V is TRBV5-1 and J is TRBJ1-1, with no clear D. Trimming pared 1 base from V and 6 bases from J, leaving 13 bases between. The CDR3 sequence is 14 residues long. Germline-derived CDR1 and CDR2 are SGHRS and YFSETQ. The CDR3 DNA sequence: TGCGCCAGCAGCTTGTTGGCGGGTTCGGCTGAAGCTTTCTTT. Translated, it gives CASSLLAGSAEAFF.

The chain uses TRBV5-4 and TRBJ2-7; D not certain. CDR3 length: 14 residues. V dropped 5 bases and J dropped 1 base, with 13 bases sitting between them. Germline lookup yields CDR1 SGHNT and CDR2 YYREEE (reference sequence). CDR3 bases: TGTGCCAGCAGATCCTACGTAGGGTCCTACGAGCAGTACTTC. Translated, it gives CASRSYVGSYEQYF.

The chain employs TRBV6-6 and TRBJ2-1; 10 bases map to TRBD1. CDR1 is MNHNY, CDR2 SVGAGI, per germline (reference sequence). Germline trimming cut 7 bases from V and 9 bases from J; bases unmatched to any gene: 9. CDR3 length: 14 residues. The CDR3 is CASTRGTGVGEQFF. The CDR3 nucleotides are TGTGCCAGCACCCGCGGGACAGGGGTGGGTGAGCAGTTCTTC.

This chain links TRBV27 with TRBJ2-1; no definite D call. The CDR3 contains 13 residues. The V and J ends lost 2 bases and 8 bases respectively, with 10 bases between them. The germline CDR1 and CDR2 sequences are MNHEY and SMNVEV (reference sequence). The CDR3 sequence is CASSLVGIHEQFF. DNA for the CDR3: TGTGCCAGCAGTTTAGTAGGGATCCATGAGCAGTTCTTC.

V and J are TRBV5-1 and TRBJ1-1, with a weak D call TRBD1 (6 bases). With 0 bases removed from V and 6 bases from J, the gap between germline ends came to 9 bases. The CDR3 sequence is 13 residues long. From germline, CDR1 is SGHRS and CDR2 YFSETQ. CDR3 DNA sequence: TGCGCCAGCAGCTTGGTAGGGGGATCTGAAGCTTTCTTT. Its translation is CASSLVGGSEAFF.

The table lists this clone with a count of one. The V gene is TRBV6-1, the J gene TRBJ2-3; D uncertain. Germline CDR1 reads MNHNS; CDR2 reads SASEGT. V was pared by 8 bases and J by 4 bases, with 10 bases between. The length of the CDR3 is 12 residues. The CDR3 here is CASVADSDTQYF. CDR3 sequence (DNA): TGTGCCAGCGTTGCTGACTCAGATACGCAGTATTTT.

The V and J genes are TRBV5-8 and TRBJ2-5, with 7 nucleotides matching TRBD2. CDR3 length: 16 residues. Trimming at V came to 0 bases and at J to 7 bases, leaving 12 bases not matched to a gene. Per the germline V gene, CDR1 is SGHTS and CDR2 is YDEGEE. CDR3 region: CASSLERGPPRLTQYF. The DNA of the CDR3 is TGTGCCAGCAGCTTGGAGCGGGGTCCGCCGCGGTTGACCCAGTACTTC.

This CDR3 reads CASSPGGGNQPQHF. For the CDR3, the DNA is TGTGCCAGCAGCCCAGGGGGCGGCAATCAGCCCCAGCATTTT. This rearrangement joins TRBV7-3 to TRBJ1-5, with 8 bases aligning to TRBD1. J lost 2 bases, V lost 5 bases, and 2 bases had no gene match. Germline loops: CDR1 SGHTA, CDR2 FQGTGA. The CDR3 consists of 14 residues.

V usage is TRBV4-1 and J usage is TRBJ1-4; weak D call: TRBD1 (6 bases). Trimming left V 2 bases short and J 7 bases short, with 8 bases between. Germline V gene lookup returns CDR1 MGHRA and CDR2 YSYEKL. The CDR3 loop spans 13 amino acids. This chain's CDR3 is CASSQTGREKLFF. The CDR3 DNA reads TGCGCCAGCAGCCAAACAGGGCGTGAAAAACTGTTTTTT.

The J gene is TRBJ2-3, the V gene TRBV7-9, with D tentatively TRBD2 (6 bases). The CDR3 covers 15 residues. The germline CDR1 and CDR2 sequences are SEHNR and FQNEAQ (reference sequence). With 2 bases removed from V and 0 bases from J, the gap between germline ends came to 9 bases. DNA for the CDR3: TGTGCCAGCAGCTTACGCGGGACGAGCACAGATACGCAGTATTTT. It is translated as CASSLRGTSTDTQYF.

The CDR3 nucleotides read TGTGCCAGCAGCCGACTAGCGGGGGGACGCACAGATACGCAGTATTTT. It is translated as CASSRLAGGRTDTQYF. The chain uses TRBV5-4 and TRBJ2-3; 13 bases align to TRBD2. Losses at the gene ends were 4 bases for V and 1 base for J; bases not matched to a gene: 3. Germline-derived CDR1 and CDR2 are SGHNT and YYREEE (reference sequence). This CDR3 comprises 16 residues. Filled out from reference TRBV5-4 and TRBJ2-3, the complete variable domain reads ETGVTQSPTHLIKTRGQQVTLRCSSQSGHNTVSWYQQALGQGPQFIFQYYREEENGRGNFPPRFSGLQFPNYSSELNVNALELDDSALYLCASSRLAGGRTDTQYFGPGTRLTVL.

V and J are TRBV19 and TRBJ1-1; D remains ambiguous. The germline CDR1 and CDR2 sequences are LNHDA and SQIVND (reference sequence). The CDR3 spans 13 residues. Trimming left V 7 bases short and J 0 bases short, with 9 bases between. CDR3 DNA: TGTGCCAGTACCCTAAGGGTGAACACTGAAGCTTTCTTT. Translation: CASTLRVNTEAFF.

The genes are TRBV18 and TRBJ2-5; the D is unclear. Trimming took 0 bases from V and 1 from J, leaving 9 bases between them. Germline values: CDR1 KGHSH, CDR2 LQKENI. The CDR3 is 15 residues long. The CDR3 protein is CASSPPWSSQETQYF. The CDR3 nucleotides read TGTGCCAGCTCACCACCTTGGTCTAGCCAAGAGACCCAGTACTTC. The full variable domain, its missing parts supplied by reference TRBV18 and TRBJ2-5, is NAGVMQNPRHLVRRRGQEARLRCSPMKGHSHVYWYRQLPEEGLKFMVYLQKENIIDESGMPKERFSAEFPKEGPSILRIQQVVRGDSAAYFCASSPPWSSQETQYFGPGTRLLVL.

This clone was observed once. The sample carries other DNA sequences with the same CDR3. This rearrangement joins TRBV5-1 to TRBJ1-1, with a weak D call TRBD1 (6 bases). Germline CDR1 SGHRS, CDR2 YFSETQ. This CDR3 has 14 amino acids. V lost 4 bases and J 1 base, leaving 11 bases between the germline ends. CDR3 amino acids: CASSPGGRNTEAFF. The DNA of the CDR3 is TGCGCCAGCAGCCCGGGGGGCAGGAACACTGAAGCTTTCTTT. The whole variable domain, remainder taken from reference TRBV5-1 and TRBJ1-1, is KAGVTQTPRYLIKTRGQQVTLSCSPISGHRSVSWYQQTPGQGLQFLFEYFSETQRNKGNFPGRFSGRQFSNSRSEMNVSTLELGDSALYLCASSPGGRNTEAFFGQGTRLTVV.

The chain couples TRBV6-5 to TRBJ1-5; D gene ambiguous. The CDR3 runs to 12 residues. The V end lost 0 bases, the J end lost 5 bases, and 2 bases lay between the germline ends. Germline-derived CDR1 and CDR2 are MNHEY and SVGAGI. Here the CDR3 reads CASSYSHQPQHF. The DNA for the CDR3 is TGTGCCAGCAGTTACTCTCATCAGCCCCAGCATTTT.

The chain joins TRBV5-4 to TRBJ2-5; D is unclear. CDR1 is SGHNT and CDR2 is YYREEE in the germline V gene (reference sequence). Trimming took 4 bases from V and 2 from J, leaving 9 bases between them. There are 13 residues in the CDR3. The chain's CDR3 is CASSPRPQETQYF. CDR3 DNA sequence: TGTGCCAGCAGCCCTAGACCACAAGAGACCCAGTACTTC.

This chain's CDR3 is CASSRRTGDEQYF. The CDR3 DNA is TGCGCCAGCAGCCGCCGGACAGGGGACGAGCAGTACTTC. This chain connects TRBV4-3 to TRBJ2-7, with 9 bases lining up with TRBD1. Germline V lookup: CDR1 LGHNA, CDR2 YSLEER. The V gene end was trimmed by 4 bases and the J gene end by 5 bases; junction bases not matched to a gene: 3. CDR3 length: 13 amino acids.